This T cell receptor (beta chain) came from a study of cytomegalovirus exposure and HLA in healthy donors. Turning to the study itself: There were 350 to 400 genotyped donors. Of these, roughly 80% fell in the genetic ancestry cluster associated with self-reported Caucasian donors.

This clone was recorded only once. Its antigen is unidentified. Overall study results and limits: Across donors, most TCRs were seen rarely, yet some public ones were widespread.

Primers included in the PCR were 60 Vbeta and 13 Jbeta primers. Sequencing was performed with immunoSEQ multiplex PCR; in TCRdb, only in-frame clones are kept and a portion is missing. The sample has roughly 99,000 clones; approximately 79% are singletons. Germline V lookup: CDR1 GTSNPN, CDR2 SVGIG (reference sequence). The CDR3 runs to 13 residues. V was shortened by 3 bases and J by 2 bases, with 8 bases between the two germline ends. Sequenced sample: PBMCs. This chain joins TRBV30 and TRBJ2-1, with D perhaps TRBD1 (5 bases). The TCR sequence derives from a male donor in good health and CMV-seronegative. The chain's CDR3 is CAWRTVAYNEQFF. CDR3 bases: TGTGCCTGGAGGACAGTCGCCTACAATGAGCAGTTCTTC.